This T cell receptor beta chain was found in a study of CD8 T cells in ankylosing spondylitis. Overall study findings and caveats: Previously reported in reactive arthritis synovial fluid and blood were some of the motif variants. For ankylosing spondylitis blood, a TCR beta motif of under 10 highly homologous variants appeared characteristic. Significant enrichment of disease-linked clones was reported in matched ankylosing spondylitis synovial fluid.

This CDR3 spans 16 amino acids. V lost 6 bases and J lost 4; bases outside the gene matches: 10. For TCR beta, libraries came from quantitative 5'-RACE with molecular barcodes. TCRdb itself ran the 5' RACE reads through MiXCR, one entry per CDR3 protein. The profile covers some 340,000 distinct CDR3 sequences, with about 15% appearing a single time and about 1.1% taken by the ten largest. A few counts support this clonotype. The antigen remains undetermined. Material: blood, either unsorted or a sorted T cell fraction (not recorded which). The origin of this receptor is a male donor with ankylosing spondylitis or in good health (not recorded which). The chain joins TRBV12-3 or TRBV12-4 to TRBJ1-5, with 9 positions matching TRBD1. CDR3 region: CASSPPGTGYNQPQHF. In nucleotides, the CDR3 is TGTGCCAGCAGCCCCCCCGGGACAGGGTATAATCAGCCCCAGCATTTT.